The 22 T cell receptor beta chains reported below all come from one sample, sequenced in a study of B cell selection in AIRE deficiency. The repertoire was sequenced with immunoSEQ multiplex PCR; TCRdb's copy has only in-frame clones and lacks some. The sample shows about 20,000 clones, almost 97% of them seen only once. CD4+CD127+ cells were sorted as the conventional CD4 T cells. What was sequenced was conventional CD4+ T cells sorted from PBMCs. Every receptor here comes from a human donor with AIRE deficiency.

This clone has only a few counts. This chain connects TRBV6-1 to TRBJ1-2; perhaps TRBD1 as D (6 bases). The CDR3 sequence is 13 residues long. Looked up from germline, CDR1 is MNHNS and CDR2 is SASEGT. The CDR3 DNA sequence: TGTGCTACCCAAAACGCAGGGGACTATGGCTACACCTTC. Translated: CATQNAGDYGYTF.

V is TRBV18 and J is TRBJ1-2; no clear D gene. V was clipped by 5 bases and J by 4 bases, with 11 bases between them. Germline CDR1 KGHSH, CDR2 LQKENI. The CDR3 has 13 residues. The CDR3 nucleotides are TGTGCCAGCTCAGCGGGGTTCGGCTATGGCTACACCTTC. As protein: CASSAGFGYGYTF.

The chain employs TRBV18 and TRBJ1-5; D gene unclear. Germline assignment: CDR1 KGHSH and CDR2 LQKENI. CDR3 size: 20 residues. The V end lost 7 bases, the J end lost 0 bases, and 28 bases lay between the germline ends. The chain's CDR3 is CASFNCVRNYSSVSNQPQHF. For the CDR3, the DNA is TGTGCCAGCTTCAACTGCGTTCGCAATTATTCTTCCGTTAGCAATCAGCCCCAGCATTTT.

Remarks on this clone: At one boundary the junction diverges from the germline segment, which might be a read error. The chain recombines TRBV30 with TRBJ2-3; perhaps TRBD2 as D (5 bases). The CDR3 loop spans 14 amino acids. The germline V gene has CDR1 GTSNPN and CDR2 SVGIG (reference sequence). The chain's CDR3 is CAGSSTFGADTQYF. In DNA form, the CDR3 reads TGTGCCGGGAGCTCGACATTCGGGGCAGATACGCAGTATTTT.

This chain connects TRBV7-2 to TRBJ2-7; TRBD1 is a possible D gene (5 bases). V shed 3 bases and J shed 5 bases, with 11 bases lying between them. CDR3 length: 13 amino acids. Germline lookup yields CDR1 SGHTA and CDR2 FQGNSA. The CDR3, as DNA: TGTGCCAGCAGCTTTTACAGGTACGACGAGCAGTACTTC. Translated, it gives CASSFYRYDEQYF.

The genes are TRBV7-2 and TRBJ2-7; D may be TRBD1 (5 bases). The CDR3 length is 13 residues. Germline V lookup: CDR1 SGHTA, CDR2 FQGNSA. Trimming pared 4 bases from V and 0 bases from J, leaving 7 bases between. CDR3 sequence: CASSSDTSYEQYF. CDR3 nucleotides: TGTGCCAGCAGCTCGGACACCTCCTACGAGCAGTACTTC.

This chain connects TRBV7-2 to TRBJ2-1, with TRBD1 matching 9 bases. The CDR3 is 15 amino acids. The trim removed 5 bases at V and 5 bases at J, leaving 7 bases unmatched. CDR1 SGHTA and CDR2 FQGNSA come from the germline V gene. The CDR3: CASSADRGGHNEQFF. DNA of the CDR3: TGTGCCAGCAGCGCAGACAGGGGGGGCCACAATGAGCAGTTCTTC.

As DNA, the CDR3 is TGTGCCAGCAGCACCAGGGGTCGGGAAAAACTGTTTTTT. It translates to CASSTRGREKLFF. The chain uses TRBV7-2 and TRBJ1-4; perhaps TRBD1 as D (6 bases). Trimming shortened V by 5 bases and J by 8 bases, and 12 bases separated the two germline ends. The CDR3 has 13 residues. Germline loops: CDR1 SGHTA, CDR2 FQGNSA.

The V call is TRBV6-1, the J call TRBJ1-5, with D possibly TRBD1 on 5 matching bases. The CDR3 runs 14 residues. V was cut by 2 bases and J by 7 bases, with 12 bases left in between. From germline, CDR1 is MNHNS and CDR2 SASEGT. The CDR3 DNA is TGTGCCAGCAGTGAAATAGGGGCCCAGCAGCCCCAGCATTTT. Its translation is CASSEIGAQQPQHF.

This chain uses TRBV18 with TRBJ2-1; TRBD1 agrees at 7 bases. Germline V CDR1 and CDR2: KGHSH, LQKENI. The CDR3 has 15 amino acids. The V segment lost 1 base and the J segment 1 base; nucleotides outside the gene matches: 1. For the CDR3, the DNA is TGTGCCAGCTCACCACAGGGGGCTTCCTACAATGAGCAGTTCTTC. It codes for CASSPQGASYNEQFF.

The chain joins TRBV5-5 to TRBJ1-4, with D unclear. Per the germline V gene, CDR1 is SGHKS and CDR2 is YYEKEE (reference sequence). Trimming shortened V by 0 bases and J by 7 bases, and 13 bases separated the two germline ends. CDR3 length: 15 amino acids. The CDR3 coding sequence is TGTGCCAGCAGCTTGGGGCCGGGGTCGGGTGAAAAACTGTTTTTT. It is translated as CASSLGPGSGEKLFF. The variable domain in full, with the rest retrieved from reference TRBV5-5 and TRBJ1-4, is DAGVTQSPTHLIKTRGQQVTLRCSPISGHKSVSWYQQVLGQGPQFIFQYYEKEERGRGNFPDRFSARQFPNYSSELNVNALLLGDSALYLCASSLGPGSGEKLFFGSGTQLSVL.

The chain couples TRBV4-2 to TRBJ1-4, with no clear D. Trimming pared 1 base from V and 7 bases from J, leaving 16 bases between. Germline values: CDR1 LGHNA, CDR2 YNFKEQ. The CDR3 is 16 residues long. CDR3 nucleotides: TGTGCCAGCAGCCAAGGGTACTGGACGGGAGGTGAAAAACTGTTTTTT. It encodes CASSQGYWTGGEKLFF.

The chain uses TRBV29-1 and TRBJ1-2; no clear D gene. CDR1 is SQVTM, CDR2 ANQGSEA, per germline. CDR3 size: 13 residues. Trimming removed 4 bases at V and 5 bases at J, with 14 bases between. CDR3 in amino acids: CSVGELLGYGYTF. DNA for the CDR3: TGCAGCGTTGGTGAGCTGCTTGGGTATGGCTACACCTTC.

The chain employs TRBV11-3 and TRBJ2-3, with 12 bases matching TRBD2. There are 17 residues in the CDR3. Per the germline V gene, CDR1 is SGHNT and CDR2 is YENEEA. The ends lost 5 bases at V and 12 bases at J; junction bases unmatched: 18. DNA for the CDR3: TGTGCCAGCAGCCATCGACTAGCGGGGGTCTCATCGAAGGGACAGTATTTT. Its protein product is CASSHRLAGVSSKGQYF.

A word on this clone: The junction and the germline gene differ at one end; a read error may be behind it. The chain is built from TRBV19 and TRBJ1-5; a possible D gene is TRBD1 (5 bases). The germline gives CDR1 LNHDA, CDR2 SQIVND (reference sequence). This CDR3 has 15 amino acids. The CDR3 region has the DNA TGTGCCAGTAGTGAAAAAGGACATAGCTATCAGCCCCAGCATTTT. It encodes CASSEKGHSYQPQHF. Looking up the rest from reference TRBV19 and TRBJ1-5 gives the full variable domain: DGGITQSPKYLFRKEGQNVTLSCEQNLNHDAMYWYRQDPGQGLRLIYYSQIVNDFQKGDIAEGYSVSREKKESFPLTVTSAQKNPTAFYLCASSEKGHSYQPQHFGDGTRLSIL.

The V call is TRBV7-9, the J call TRBJ1-2; 10 bases are a match to TRBD1. The CDR3 totals 14 residues. Germline values: CDR1 SEHNR, CDR2 FQNEAQ (reference sequence). The junction had 7 bases not matched to a gene; V was cut back by 5 bases and J by 7 bases. DNA of the CDR3: TGTGCCAGCAGCCGCGGGACAGGGGTCGTTGGCTACACCTTC. It translates to CASSRGTGVVGYTF.

The rearrangement uses TRBV5-1 and TRBJ2-5; 9 bases line up with TRBD1. Germline V lookup: CDR1 SGHRS, CDR2 YFSETQ. The junction had 6 bases not matched to a gene; V was cut back by 4 bases and J by 5 bases. The CDR3 totals 14 residues. CDR3 amino acids: CASSPGQGRETQYF. The CDR3 nucleotides read TGCGCCAGCAGCCCGGGACAGGGACGGGAGACCCAGTACTTC.

This chain links TRBV7-2 with TRBJ2-3; D unclear. Germline loops: CDR1 SGHTA, CDR2 FQGNSA. V lost 5 bases to trimming and J lost 0 bases, with 3 bases between them. The CDR3 length is 12 residues. The CDR3 coding sequence is TGTGCCAGCAGCCCCAGCACAGATACGCAGTATTTT. It codes for CASSPSTDTQYF.

The J gene is TRBJ2-3, the V gene TRBV7-2; D perhaps matches TRBD2 (5 bases). V was shortened by 3 bases and J by 1 base, with 11 bases between the two germline ends. The germline V gene encodes CDR1 SGHTA and CDR2 FQGNSA. The CDR3 loop spans 15 amino acids. CDR3 in amino acids: CASSLRVGGTDTQYF. CDR3 DNA sequence: TGTGCCAGCAGCTTGAGGGTAGGAGGCACAGATACGCAGTATTTT.

This chain links TRBV23-1 with TRBJ2-5; D is ambiguous. TRBV23-1 is labeled an ORF, and its function is uncertain. The V gene lost 2 bases and the J gene lost 1 base, with 20 bases spanning the gap. This CDR3 region has 18 residues. CDR3 residues: CASSQKFGNLQLQETQYF. DNA for the CDR3: TGCGCCAGCAGTCAAAAGTTTGGTAACTTACAGCTCCAAGAGACCCAGTACTTC.

The chain carries TRBV6-5 and TRBJ2-5; D is perhaps TRBD2 (6 bases). The CDR3 sequence is 12 residues long. Germline V gene data show CDR1 as MNHEY and CDR2 as SVGAGI. V gave up 4 bases and J gave up 7 bases, with 10 bases separating them. Written as DNA, the CDR3 is TGTGCCAGCAGTTCTCCCGGGGGGACCCAGTACTTC. Its protein product is CASSSPGGTQYF.

The rearrangement uses TRBV15 and TRBJ2-1, with TRBD2 matching over 8 bases. This CDR3 has 18 residues. CDR1 is LNHNV, CDR2 YYDKDF, per germline (reference sequence). Losses at the gene ends were 5 bases for V and 9 bases for J; bases not matched to a gene: 21. The CDR3 region has the DNA TGTGCCACCAGCGGCGGGTGGACTAAGCGGGAGAGGAGAGGTGAGCAGTTCTTC. This encodes CATSGGWTKRERRGEQFF.